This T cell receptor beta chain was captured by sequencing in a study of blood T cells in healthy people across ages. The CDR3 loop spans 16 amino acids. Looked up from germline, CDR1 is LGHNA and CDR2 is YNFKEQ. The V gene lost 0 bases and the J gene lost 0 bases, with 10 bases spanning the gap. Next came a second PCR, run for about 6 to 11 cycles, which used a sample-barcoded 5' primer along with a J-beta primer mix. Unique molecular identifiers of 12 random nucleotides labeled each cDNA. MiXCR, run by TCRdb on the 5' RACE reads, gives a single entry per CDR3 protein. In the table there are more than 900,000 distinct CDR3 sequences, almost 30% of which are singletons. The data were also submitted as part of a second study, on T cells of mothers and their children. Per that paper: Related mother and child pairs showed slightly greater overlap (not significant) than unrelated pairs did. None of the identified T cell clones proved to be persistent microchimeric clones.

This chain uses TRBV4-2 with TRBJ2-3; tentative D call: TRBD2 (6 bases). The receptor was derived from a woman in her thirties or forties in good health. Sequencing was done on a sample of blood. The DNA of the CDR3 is TGTGCCAGCAGCCAAGATAGCGGAGGGAGCACAGATACGCAGTATTTT. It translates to CASSQDSGGSTDTQYF.